This T cell receptor beta chain is from a study of Ad26.COV2.S vaccination and SARS-CoV-2 variants. Study in general: A COV1001 Ad26.COV2.S trial-arm participant provided the sample.

Worth noting for this clone: Its specificity is not known.

General observations from the study: In TCR breadth and depth analyses, total T cell responses may have been underestimated.

Treatment defined: over 15 received Ad26.COV2.S at low or high dose, single or two shots; a few received placebo; per-sample allocation not given. Collection of samples fell on day 63 after the first vaccine or placebo injection. Donation came from an adult in Boston who was aged 18-55 years. TCRdb keeps only in-frame clones here, not all; method: immunoSEQ multiplex PCR. Among about 420,000 clones listed, roughly 90% were seen once. The germline V and J ends were trimmed by 3 bases and 8 bases, with 16 bases remaining between them. Per germline, CDR1 GTSNPN and CDR2 SVGIG (reference sequence). This CDR3 has 13 residues.

Sample: peripheral blood, taken in a trial of Ad26.COV2.S vaccine versus placebo. The source of this sequence is a person aged 18-60 years who received the Ad26.COV2.S COVID-19 vaccine or a placebo. This chain connects TRBV30 to TRBJ1-2; D not certain. In nucleotides, the CDR3 is TGTGCCTGGAGGGGATTTTTAGTACCCGGCTACACCTTC. It codes for CAWRGFLVPGYTF.